Listed below are T cell receptor beta chains from one sample, sequenced in a study of regulatory T cells in long-lasting Graves disease. TCRdb re-analysed the multiplex PCR reads in MiXCR, keeping a single row per CDR3 protein. The sample contains some 330,000 distinct CDR3 sequences, approximately 25% of which appear only once. Sequenced material: peripheral blood mononuclear cells (PBMCs), taken when the disease was refractory, from a patient treated with antithyroid drugs. The origin of the receptors is a middle-aged woman with Graves disease. Both conserved end residues are part of each CDR3. The D gene is left open where the match is weak. Rows give clone size only sometimes, using once, few, many, or a class for an expanded clone.

>few|TRBV5-1|-|TRBJ2-7
TGCGCCAGCAGCTTGGCAAGGGAAACCCACGAGCAGTACTTC
CASSLARETHEQYF
>many|TRBV24-1|TRBD1|TRBJ2-5
TGTGCCACCAGTGAGTCGAACAGGGGACGAGAGACCCAGTACTTC
CATSESNRGRETQYF
>many|TRBV12-3/TRBV12-4|-|TRBJ2-5
TGTGCCAGCAGGGGAGTGGGGTACCAAGAGACCCAGTACTTC
CASRGVGYQETQYF
>-|TRBV28|-|TRBJ1-2
TGTGCCAGCAGTCCGCATAACTATGGCTACACCTTC
CASSPHNYGYTF
>few|TRBV24-1|TRBD2|TRBJ2-7
TGTGCCACCAGTGATTTGTGTCTAGCGGGATCGTTCCCCTACGAGCAGTACTTC
CATSDLCLAGSFPYEQYF
>-|TRBV29-1|-|TRBJ2-3
TGCAGCGTTCCGGGACGATCGGATACGCAGTATTTT
CSVPGRSDTQYF
>-|TRBV28|TRBD2|TRBJ2-7
TGTGCCAGCAGTATCCTCCGCTCAGCGGGAGTTTTCTACGAGCAGTACTTC
CASSILRSAGVFYEQYF
>many|TRBV28|-|TRBJ1-1
TGTGCCAGCAGTTTAAGCCGGATGAACACTGAAGCTTTCTTT
CASSLSRMNTEAFF
>many|TRBV27|-|TRBJ2-7
TGTGCCAGCAGGCGTCTCCAGGGAGCACCCTCCGAGCAGTACTTC
CASRRLQGAPSEQYF
>few|TRBV7-8|-|TRBJ1-4
TGTGCCAGCAGCTCCCCGGGCGCGTACACTGAAAAACTGTTTTTT
CASSSPGAYTEKLFF
>-|TRBV3-1|-|TRBJ2-5
TGTGCCAGCAGCCAAGGAAAGGCCCCCCAGTACTTC
CASSQGKAPQYF
>few|TRBV3-1|-|TRBJ1-2
TGTGCCAGCAGCCAAGCTACCAGAAGTGGCTACACCTTC
CASSQATRSGYTF
>few|TRBV29-1|-|TRBJ1-1
TGCAGCGTTTTAAGCACTGAAGCTTTCTTT
CSVLSTEAFF
>-|TRBV14|-|TRBJ2-5
TGTGCCAGCAGCCAACATGGGGGGTCTACCCGTTCGGCCCAGTACTTC
CASSQHGGSTRSAQYF
>many|TRBV28|-|TRBJ2-7
TGTGCCAGCGGGAAATTTGGGAAGAACGAGCAGTACTTC
CASGKFGKNEQYF
>-|TRBV11-2|-|TRBJ1-5
TGTGCCAGCAGCTTAGGGGACGGCAATCAGCCCCAGCATTTT
CASSLGDGNQPQHF
>-|TRBV20-1|-|TRBJ2-2
TGCAGTGCTAGATCTCCCCTAGGCTCCGGGGAGCTGTTTTTT
CSARSPLGSGELFF
>-|TRBV6-2/TRBV6-3|-|TRBJ2-3
TGTGCCAGCAAAGCCCGGGGGCAGGGACCAGATACGCAGTATTTT
CASKARGQGPDTQYF
>-|TRBV7-9|-|TRBJ2-7
TGTGCCAGCAGCCCACCCCCCGGCAGACAGTCCGACTACGAGCAGTACTTC
CASSPPPGRQSDYEQYF
>many|TRBV20-1|-|TRBJ1-2
TGCAGTGCTAGAGAAGCTGGTTTTTATGGCTACACCTTC
CSAREAGFYGYTF
>-|TRBV7-9|TRBD2|TRBJ2-2
TGTGCCAGCAGAATCGGGAGGGACACCGGGGAGCTGTTTTTT
CASRIGRDTGELFF
>-|TRBV4-1|-|TRBJ2-7
TGCGCCAGCAGCCACCTCCGTCCAGGGGCGCCCTACGAGCAGTACTTC
CASSHLRPGAPYEQYF
>-|TRBV15|-|TRBJ2-1
TGTGCCACCAGCAGAGACAGGCACTCCTACAATGAGCAGTTCTTC
CATSRDRHSYNEQFF
>many|TRBV27|-|TRBJ2-7
TGTGCCAGCAGGCGGGGTTACGAGCAGTACTTC
CASRRGYEQYF
>many|TRBV7-8|-|TRBJ2-7
TGTGCCAGCAGCCGTAAAGGGGGCGAGCAGTACTTC
CASSRKGGEQYF
>-|TRBV28|TRBD2|TRBJ2-7
TGTGCCAGCAGTTTCCCCGCTAGCGGGAGATCTGTGTGGTACGAGCAGTACTTC
CASSFPASGRSVWYEQYF
>many|TRBV12-3/TRBV12-4|TRBD1|TRBJ2-4
TGTGCCAGCAGTTTAGGGGACAGTCTAGCCAAAAACATTCAGTACTTC
CASSLGDSLAKNIQYF
>-|TRBV28|-|TRBJ1-2
TGTGCCAGCAGTTTACCCCCTGCGGGTTATGGCTACACCTTC
CASSLPPAGYGYTF
>-|TRBV7-2|TRBD2|TRBJ2-7
TGTGCCAGCAGCTTTCGGCTAGCGGGTGCCCCCGAGTACTTC
CASSFRLAGAPEYF
>few|TRBV7-9|-|TRBJ2-5
TGTGCCAGCAGCTTAGAGGAATCCCAGTACTTC
CASSLEESQYF
>-|TRBV10-1|-|TRBJ2-5
TGCGCCAGCAGTGAGTCAGGCCCGTACCAAGAGACCCAGTACTTC
CASSESGPYQETQYF
>few|TRBV27|TRBD1|TRBJ2-1
TGTGCCAGCAGTTTCTTTGGGACAGGGGAGGTTGAGCAGTTCTTC
CASSFFGTGEVEQFF
>few|TRBV28|-|TRBJ1-3
TGTGCCAGCAGCGACAGACACTCTGGAAACACCATATATTTT
CASSDRHSGNTIYF
>many|TRBV2|-|TRBJ2-2
TGTGCCAGCAGTGTCAGTTGGACCGGGGAGCTGTTTTTT
CASSVSWTGELFF
>few|TRBV7-9|-|TRBJ1-2
TGTGCCAGCAGCTTAGCGCTTTTGGGCGGCTACTATGACGGCTACACCTTC
CASSLALLGGYYDGYTF
>few|TRBV10-3|TRBD2|TRBJ2-7
TGTGCCATCAGTGATATAAGCGGGAGGGGGGTCGAGCAGTACTTC
CAISDISGRGVEQYF
>few|TRBV2|-|TRBJ2-3
TGTGCCAGCAGTGAAGCTTTCGGCGGGAGCACAGATACGCAGTATTTT
CASSEAFGGSTDTQYF
>few|TRBV9|-|TRBJ2-5
TGTGCCAGCAGCGTAGATAGCCTCCAAGAGACCCAGTACTTC
CASSVDSLQETQYF
>many|TRBV12-3/TRBV12-4|TRBD2|TRBJ2-4
TGTGCCAGCAGCTCTAGCGGGAGAGTTAGCATTCAGTACTTC
CASSSSGRVSIQYF
>many|TRBV12-3/TRBV12-4|TRBD1|TRBJ2-7
TGTGCCAGCAGTTTAAATGACAGGGGGCCGCACTCTTGGCCCTACGAGCAGTACTTC
CASSLNDRGPHSWPYEQYF
>-|TRBV7-3|-|TRBJ1-1
TGTGCCAGCAGCTTGACCTTCGGTGAAGCTTTCTTT
CASSLTFGEAFF
>few|TRBV5-1|-|TRBJ2-1
TGCGCCACCCGGGGTAGCTCGCTCCTTGGCAATGAGCAGTTCTTC
CATRGSSLLGNEQFF
>many|TRBV7-3|TRBD1|TRBJ2-2
TGTGCCAGCAGCTCATCGGACAGGGCTTTGATCGGGGAGCTGTTTTTT
CASSSSDRALIGELFF
>few|TRBV4-1|TRBD1|TRBJ1-4
TGCGCCAGCAGCCTACCGACAGGGGGCTATGAAAAACTGTTTTTT
CASSLPTGGYEKLFF
>many|TRBV11-1|TRBD1|TRBJ1-1
TGTGCCAGCAGTGACCTAGGGACAGGGGGAATCACTGAAGCTTTCTTT
CASSDLGTGGITEAFF
>few|TRBV15|-|TRBJ2-2
TGTGCCACCAGCGGGCATAACACCGGGGAGCTGTTTTTT
CATSGHNTGELFF
>many|TRBV7-2|-|TRBJ1-4
TGTGCCAGCAGCTTAGTCGTTTTTGTGGAACTGTTTTTT
CASSLVVFVELFF
>-|TRBV10-1|TRBD1|TRBJ2-7
TGCGCCAGCCCCACGGACAGGCCGTACGAGCAGTACTTC
CASPTDRPYEQYF
>-|TRBV5-1|-|TRBJ1-2
TGTGCCAGCAGCTTGCGGGGGGGCGTCTTATCTGGCTACACCTTC
CASSLRGGVLSGYTF
>many|TRBV28|TRBD1|TRBJ2-7
TGTGCCAGCAGTTTATTCCGGGACAGCTACTACGAGCAGTACTTC
CASSLFRDSYYEQYF
>many|TRBV28|TRBD1|TRBJ2-5
TGTGCCAGCAGTTCCCGGACAGGGTCTTCTTCCGGGGAGACCCAGTACTTC
CASSSRTGSSSGETQYF
>many|TRBV19|TRBD2|TRBJ2-7
TGTGCCAGTAGTATGTCGGCTAGCGGGGACTACGAGCAGTACTTC
CASSMSASGDYEQYF
>-|TRBV5-6|TRBD2|TRBJ2-7
TGTGCCAGCAGACAGACTAGCGGGAGAAACTACGAGCAGTACTTC
CASRQTSGRNYEQYF
>-|TRBV7-9|-|TRBJ1-1
TGTGCCAGCAACCGCCTGAACACTGAAGCTTTCTTT
CASNRLNTEAFF
>few|TRBV6-5|-|TRBJ1-3
TGTGCCAGCAGTTCTTACAGGCTCCACTCTGGAAACACCATATATTTT
CASSSYRLHSGNTIYF
>few|TRBV20-1|-|TRBJ2-7
TGCAGTGCAGGGCCAGAGTACTACGAGCAGTACTTC
CSAGPEYYEQYF
>-|TRBV5-1|-|TRBJ1-1
TGCGCCAGCTCCGGCGTGTTGAACACTGAAGCTTTCTTT
CASSGVLNTEAFF
>-|TRBV28|-|TRBJ2-3
TGTGCCAGCAGCACACCTGTAGGGAGGAGGGACACAGATACGCAGTATTTT
CASSTPVGRRDTDTQYF
>few|TRBV6-1|TRBD2|TRBJ2-2
TGTGCCAGCAGGAGGGACTACAACACCGGGGAGCTGTTTTTT
CASRRDYNTGELFF